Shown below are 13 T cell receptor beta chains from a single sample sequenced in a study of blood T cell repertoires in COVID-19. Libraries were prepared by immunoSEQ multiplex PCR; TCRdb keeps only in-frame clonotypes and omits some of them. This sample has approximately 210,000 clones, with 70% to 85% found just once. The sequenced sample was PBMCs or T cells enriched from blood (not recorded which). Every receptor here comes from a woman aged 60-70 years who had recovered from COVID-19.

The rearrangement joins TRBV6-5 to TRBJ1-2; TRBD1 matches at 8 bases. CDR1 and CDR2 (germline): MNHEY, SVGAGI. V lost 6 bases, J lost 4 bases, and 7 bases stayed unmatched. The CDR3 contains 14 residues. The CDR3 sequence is CASSPTGEVYGYTF. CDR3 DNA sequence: TGTGCCAGCAGCCCGACAGGGGAGGTCTATGGCTACACCTTC.

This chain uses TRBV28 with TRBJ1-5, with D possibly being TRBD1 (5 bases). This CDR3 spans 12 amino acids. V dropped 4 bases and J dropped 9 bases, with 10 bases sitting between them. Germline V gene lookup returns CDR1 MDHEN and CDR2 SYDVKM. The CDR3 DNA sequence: TGTGCCAGCAGTTCTCAGGGCGGGCCCCAGCATTTT. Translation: CASSSQGGPQHF.

The CDR3 is CSVGGGPDRYTF. In nucleotides, the CDR3 is TGCAGCGTTGGCGGGGGGCCCGACCGATACACCTTC. The chain carries TRBV29-1 and TRBJ1-2, with D possibly being TRBD1 (6 bases). Germline values: CDR1 SQVTM, CDR2 ANQGSEA. This CDR3 contains 12 residues. V was trimmed by 4 bases and J by 11 bases, leaving 17 bases between them.

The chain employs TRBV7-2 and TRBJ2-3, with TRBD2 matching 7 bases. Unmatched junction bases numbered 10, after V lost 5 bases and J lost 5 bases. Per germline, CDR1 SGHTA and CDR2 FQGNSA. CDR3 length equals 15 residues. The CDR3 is CASSLSGDYGDTQYF. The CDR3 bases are TGTGCCAGCAGCCTGAGCGGGGACTATGGAGATACGCAGTATTTT.

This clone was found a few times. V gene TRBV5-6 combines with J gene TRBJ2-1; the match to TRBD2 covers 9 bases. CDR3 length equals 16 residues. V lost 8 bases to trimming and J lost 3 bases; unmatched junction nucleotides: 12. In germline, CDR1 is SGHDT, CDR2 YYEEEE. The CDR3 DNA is TGTGCCAGTAATAGGGGCGGGAGGGCCGGCTACAATGAGCAGTTCTTC. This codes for CASNRGGRAGYNEQFF.

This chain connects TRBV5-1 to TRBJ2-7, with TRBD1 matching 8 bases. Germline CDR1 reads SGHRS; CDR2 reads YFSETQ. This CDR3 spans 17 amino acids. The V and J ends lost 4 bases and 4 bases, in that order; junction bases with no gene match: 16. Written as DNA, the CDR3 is TGCGCCAGCAGCCCGACCCCGCGAGGTGGACAGGGATACGAGCAGTACTTC. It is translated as CASSPTPRGGQGYEQYF. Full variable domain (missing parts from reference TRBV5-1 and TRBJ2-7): KAGVTQTPRYLIKTRGQQVTLSCSPISGHRSVSWYQQTPGQGLQFLFEYFSETQRNKGNFPGRFSGRQFSNSRSEMNVSTLELGDSALYLCASSPTPRGGQGYEQYFGPGTRLTVT.

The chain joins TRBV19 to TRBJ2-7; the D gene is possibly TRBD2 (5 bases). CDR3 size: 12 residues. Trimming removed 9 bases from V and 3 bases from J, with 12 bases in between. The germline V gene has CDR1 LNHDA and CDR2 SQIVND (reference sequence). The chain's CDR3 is CARTDGDYEQYF. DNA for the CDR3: TGTGCCAGGACGGACGGGGACTACGAGCAGTACTTC. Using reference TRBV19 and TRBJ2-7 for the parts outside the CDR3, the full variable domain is DGGITQSPKYLFRKEGQNVTLSCEQNLNHDAMYWYRQDPGQGLRLIYYSQIVNDFQKGDIAEGYSVSREKKESFPLTVTSAQKNPTAFYLCARTDGDYEQYFGPGTRLTVT.

The chain's CDR3 is CSVETPGLLSYEQYF. For the CDR3, the DNA is TGCAGCGTTGAAACGCCCGGACTATTATCCTACGAGCAGTACTTC. This rearrangement joins TRBV29-1 to TRBJ2-7; maybe TRBD2 (6 bases). The CDR3 is 15 residues long. V was shortened by 2 bases and J by 1 base, with 15 bases between the two germline ends. In germline, CDR1 is SQVTM, CDR2 ANQGSEA.

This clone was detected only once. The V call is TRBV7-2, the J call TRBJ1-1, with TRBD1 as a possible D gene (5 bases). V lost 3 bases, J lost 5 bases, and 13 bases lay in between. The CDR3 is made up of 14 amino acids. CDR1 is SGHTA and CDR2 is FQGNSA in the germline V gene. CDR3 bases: TGTGCCAGCAGCTTGACAGTTCTCACTACTGAAGCTTTCTTT. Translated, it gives CASSLTVLTTEAFF.

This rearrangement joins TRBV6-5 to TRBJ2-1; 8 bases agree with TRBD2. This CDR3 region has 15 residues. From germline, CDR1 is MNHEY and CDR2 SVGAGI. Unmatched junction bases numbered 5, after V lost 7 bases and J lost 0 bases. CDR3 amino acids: CASNGGGFSYNEQFF. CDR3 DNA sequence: TGTGCCAGCAACGGGGGGGGATTCTCCTACAATGAGCAGTTCTTC.

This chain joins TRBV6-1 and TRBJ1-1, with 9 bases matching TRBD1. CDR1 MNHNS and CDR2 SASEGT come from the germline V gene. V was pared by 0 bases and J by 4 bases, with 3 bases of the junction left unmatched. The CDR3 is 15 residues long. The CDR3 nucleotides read TGTGCCAGCAGTGAAGCGGACAGGGGAGGCACTGAAGCTTTCTTT. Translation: CASSEADRGGTEAFF.

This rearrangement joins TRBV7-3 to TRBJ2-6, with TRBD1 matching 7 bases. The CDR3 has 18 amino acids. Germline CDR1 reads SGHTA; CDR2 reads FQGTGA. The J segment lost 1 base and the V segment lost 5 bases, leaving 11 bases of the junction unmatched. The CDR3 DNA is TGTGCCAGCAGCCCGTTCTATACAGGGGCGTCTGGGGCCAACGTCCTGACTTTC. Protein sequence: CASSPFYTGASGANVLTF.

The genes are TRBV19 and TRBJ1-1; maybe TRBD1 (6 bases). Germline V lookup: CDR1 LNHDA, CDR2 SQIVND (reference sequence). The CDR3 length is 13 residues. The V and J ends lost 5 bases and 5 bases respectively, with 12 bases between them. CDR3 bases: TGTGCCAGTAGTTGGAATGGACAGACTGAAGCTTTCTTT. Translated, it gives CASSWNGQTEAFF.